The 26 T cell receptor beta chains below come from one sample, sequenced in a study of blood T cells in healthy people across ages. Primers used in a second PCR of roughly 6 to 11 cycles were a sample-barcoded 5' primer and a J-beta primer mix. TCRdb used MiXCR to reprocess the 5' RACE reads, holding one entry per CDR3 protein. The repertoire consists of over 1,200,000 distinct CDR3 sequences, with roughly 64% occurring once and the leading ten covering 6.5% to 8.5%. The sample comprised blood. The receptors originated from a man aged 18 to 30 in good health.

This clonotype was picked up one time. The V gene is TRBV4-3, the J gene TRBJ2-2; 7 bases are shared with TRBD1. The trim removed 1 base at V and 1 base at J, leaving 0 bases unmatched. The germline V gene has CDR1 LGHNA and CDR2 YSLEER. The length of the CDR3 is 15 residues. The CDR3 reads CASSQGQGNTGELFF. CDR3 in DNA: TGCGCCAGCAGCCAAGGACAGGGGAACACCGGGGAGCTGTTTTTT.

The DNA for the CDR3 is TGTGCCAGCAGCCCAGTCACAGGGGGTACCTACGAGCAGTACTTC. It specifies CASSPVTGGTYEQYF. The genes are TRBV5-5 and TRBJ2-7; 8 nucleotides align to TRBD1. Trimming cost V 4 bases and J 2 bases; bases outside gene matches: 8. The CDR3 is 15 residues long. Per the germline V gene, CDR1 is SGHKS and CDR2 is YYEKEE (reference sequence). Filled out from reference TRBV5-5 and TRBJ2-7, the complete variable domain reads DAGVTQSPTHLIKTRGQQVTLRCSPISGHKSVSWYQQVLGQGPQFIFQYYEKEERGRGNFPDRFSARQFPNYSSELNVNALLLGDSALYLCASSPVTGGTYEQYFGPGTRLTVT.

The CDR3 region has the DNA TGCAGCGTTGAGTACTATGGCCGTGGGGGTACTGAAGCTTTCTTT. This encodes CSVEYYGRGGTEAFF. The gene calls are TRBV29-1 and TRBJ1-1, with D possibly TRBD1 on 5 matching bases. Per germline, CDR1 SQVTM and CDR2 ANQGSEA. V lost 3 bases and J 5 bases, leaving 19 bases between the germline ends. CDR3 length equals 15 residues.

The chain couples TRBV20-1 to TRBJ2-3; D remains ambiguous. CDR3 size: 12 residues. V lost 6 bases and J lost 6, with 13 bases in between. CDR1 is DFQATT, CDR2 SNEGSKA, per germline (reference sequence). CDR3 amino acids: CSAPIRADTQYF. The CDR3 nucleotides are TGCAGTGCACCGATCCGGGCGGATACGCAGTATTTT.

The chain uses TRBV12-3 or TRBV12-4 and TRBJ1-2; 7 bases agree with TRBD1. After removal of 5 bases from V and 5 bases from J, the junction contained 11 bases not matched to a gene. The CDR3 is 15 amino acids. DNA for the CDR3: TGTGCCAGCAGTATCGACAGGGTCGGAATGTATGGCTACACCTTC. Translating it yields CASSIDRVGMYGYTF.

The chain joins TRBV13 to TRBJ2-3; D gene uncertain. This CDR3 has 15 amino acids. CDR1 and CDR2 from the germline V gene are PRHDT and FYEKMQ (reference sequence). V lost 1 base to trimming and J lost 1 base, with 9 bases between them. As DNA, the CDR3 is TGTGCCAGCAGCTTAGATCGTTGGGGCACAGATACGCAGTATTTT. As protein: CASSLDRWGTDTQYF.

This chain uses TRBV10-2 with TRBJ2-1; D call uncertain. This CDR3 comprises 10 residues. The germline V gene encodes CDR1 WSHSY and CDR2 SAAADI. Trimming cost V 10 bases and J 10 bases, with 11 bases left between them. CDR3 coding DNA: TGCGCCACCCTGGCGGAGGAGCAGTTCTTC. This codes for CATLAEEQFF.

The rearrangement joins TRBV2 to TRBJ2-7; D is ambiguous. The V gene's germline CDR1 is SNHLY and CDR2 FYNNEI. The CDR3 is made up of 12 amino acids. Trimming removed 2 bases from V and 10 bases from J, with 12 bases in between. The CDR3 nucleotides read TGTGCCAGCAGTGAACTAGGAAACTTTCAGTACTTC. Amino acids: CASSELGNFQYF.

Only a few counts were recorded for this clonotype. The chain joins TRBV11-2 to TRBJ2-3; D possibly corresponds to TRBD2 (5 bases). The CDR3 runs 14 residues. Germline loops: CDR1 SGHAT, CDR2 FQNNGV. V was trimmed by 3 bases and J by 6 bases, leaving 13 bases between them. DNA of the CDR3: TGTGCCAGCAGCTTGGAGGTCCTCCTGGATACGCAGTATTTT. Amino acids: CASSLEVLLDTQYF.

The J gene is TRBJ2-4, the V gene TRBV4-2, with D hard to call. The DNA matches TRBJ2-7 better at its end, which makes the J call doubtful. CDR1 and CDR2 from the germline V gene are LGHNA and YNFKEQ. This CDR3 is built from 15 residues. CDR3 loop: CASSQESGLLDEQYF. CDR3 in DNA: TGTGCCAGCAGCCAAGAGTCGGGCCTCCTGGACGAGCAGTACTTC.

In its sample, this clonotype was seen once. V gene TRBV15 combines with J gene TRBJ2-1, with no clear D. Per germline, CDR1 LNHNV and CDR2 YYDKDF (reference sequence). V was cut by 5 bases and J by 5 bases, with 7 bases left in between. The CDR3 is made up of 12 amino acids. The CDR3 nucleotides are TGTGCCACCAGCGACATAAACAATGAGCAGTTCTTC. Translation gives CATSDINNEQFF.

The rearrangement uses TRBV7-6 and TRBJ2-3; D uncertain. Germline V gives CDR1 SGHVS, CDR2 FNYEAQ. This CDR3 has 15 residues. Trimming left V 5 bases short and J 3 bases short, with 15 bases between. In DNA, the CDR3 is TGTGCCAGCAGCGCCCTGGCGGTCTTTACAGATACGCAGTATTTT. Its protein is CASSALAVFTDTQYF.

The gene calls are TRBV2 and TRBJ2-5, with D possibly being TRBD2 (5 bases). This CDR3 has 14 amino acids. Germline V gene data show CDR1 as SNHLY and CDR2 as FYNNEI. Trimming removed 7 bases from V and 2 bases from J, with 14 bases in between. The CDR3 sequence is CASTRRLGQETQYF. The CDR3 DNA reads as TGTGCCAGCACGAGGAGGTTGGGACAAGAGACCCAGTACTTC.

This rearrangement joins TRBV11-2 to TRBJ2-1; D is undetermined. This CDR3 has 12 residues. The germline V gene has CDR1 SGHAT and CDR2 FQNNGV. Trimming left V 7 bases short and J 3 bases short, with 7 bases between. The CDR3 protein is CASTIYYNEQFF. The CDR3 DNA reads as TGTGCCAGCACCATCTACTACAATGAGCAGTTCTTC.

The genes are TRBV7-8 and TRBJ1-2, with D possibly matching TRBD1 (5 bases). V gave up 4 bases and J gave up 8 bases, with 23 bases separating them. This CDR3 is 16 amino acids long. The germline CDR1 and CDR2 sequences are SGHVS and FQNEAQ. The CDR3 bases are TGTGCCAGCAGCTCTACCCCCGTAATCAGGGCGGAAGGCTACACCTTC. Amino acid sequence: CASSSTPVIRAEGYTF.

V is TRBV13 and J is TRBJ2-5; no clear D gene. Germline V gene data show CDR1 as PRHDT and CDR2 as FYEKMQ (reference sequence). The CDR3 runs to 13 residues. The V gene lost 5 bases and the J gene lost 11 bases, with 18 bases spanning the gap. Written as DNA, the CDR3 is TGTGCCAGCAGCACGTTGGGTGAGGAAGAGCAGTACTTC. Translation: CASSTLGEEEQYF.

The CDR3 spells CASSQGTVYGDQETQYF. DNA of the CDR3: TGTGCCAGCAGCCAAGGGACTGTATACGGGGATCAAGAGACCCAGTACTTC. The chain joins TRBV14 to TRBJ2-5, with D perhaps TRBD2 (5 bases). This CDR3 contains 17 residues. V lost 1 base, J lost 2 bases, and 17 bases lay in between. Germline CDR1 SGHDN, CDR2 FVKESK.

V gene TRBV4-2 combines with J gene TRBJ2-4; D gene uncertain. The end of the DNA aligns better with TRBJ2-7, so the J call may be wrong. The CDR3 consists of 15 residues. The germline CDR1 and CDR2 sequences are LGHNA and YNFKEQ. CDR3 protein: CASSQSQYLYYEQYF. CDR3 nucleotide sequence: TGTGCCAGCAGCCAAAGTCAGTACCTTTACTACGAGCAGTACTTC.

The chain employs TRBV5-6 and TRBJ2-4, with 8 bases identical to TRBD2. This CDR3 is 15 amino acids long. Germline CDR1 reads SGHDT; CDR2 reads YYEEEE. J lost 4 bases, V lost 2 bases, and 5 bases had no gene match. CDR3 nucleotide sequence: TGTGCCAGCAGCTTCACCGGGGGGGATAAAAACATTCAGTACTTC. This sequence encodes CASSFTGGDKNIQYF.

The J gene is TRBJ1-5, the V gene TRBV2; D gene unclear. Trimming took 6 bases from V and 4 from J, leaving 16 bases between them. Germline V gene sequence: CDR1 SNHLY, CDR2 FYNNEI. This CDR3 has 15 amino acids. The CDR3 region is CASSEPGPSNQPQHF. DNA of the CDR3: TGTGCCAGCAGCGAACCCGGACCGTCTAATCAGCCCCAGCATTTT.

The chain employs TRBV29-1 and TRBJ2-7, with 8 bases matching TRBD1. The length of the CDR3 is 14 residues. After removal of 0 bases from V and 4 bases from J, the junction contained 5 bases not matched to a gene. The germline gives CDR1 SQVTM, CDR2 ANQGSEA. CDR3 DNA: TGCAGCGTTGAAGATCAGGGGGCGCGGTACGAGCAGTACTTC. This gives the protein CSVEDQGARYEQYF.

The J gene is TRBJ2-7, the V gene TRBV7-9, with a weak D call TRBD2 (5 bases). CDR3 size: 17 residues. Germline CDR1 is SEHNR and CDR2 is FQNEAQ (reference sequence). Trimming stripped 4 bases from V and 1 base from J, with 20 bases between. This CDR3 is CASSSPGWGSRSYEQYF. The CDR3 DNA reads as TGTGCCAGCAGCTCCCCGGGGTGGGGAAGTAGGTCCTACGAGCAGTACTTC.

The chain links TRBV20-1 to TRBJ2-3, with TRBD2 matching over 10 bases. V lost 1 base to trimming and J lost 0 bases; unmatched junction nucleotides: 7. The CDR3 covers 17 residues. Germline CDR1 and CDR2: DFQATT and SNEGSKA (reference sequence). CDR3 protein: CSARVPSGSLSTDTQYF. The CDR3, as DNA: TGCAGTGCTAGAGTACCTAGCGGGAGCCTTAGCACAGATACGCAGTATTTT.

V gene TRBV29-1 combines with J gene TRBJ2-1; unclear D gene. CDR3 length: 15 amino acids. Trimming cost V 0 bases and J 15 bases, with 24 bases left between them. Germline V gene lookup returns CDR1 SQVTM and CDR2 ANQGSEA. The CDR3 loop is CSVEDMGKTGSVPFF. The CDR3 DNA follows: TGCAGCGTTGAAGATATGGGGAAAACTGGATCCGTGCCGTTCTTC.

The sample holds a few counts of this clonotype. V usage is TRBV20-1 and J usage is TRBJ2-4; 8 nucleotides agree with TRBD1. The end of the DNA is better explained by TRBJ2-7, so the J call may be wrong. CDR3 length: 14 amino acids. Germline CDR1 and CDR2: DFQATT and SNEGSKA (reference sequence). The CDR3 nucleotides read TGCAGTGCTAGTGACAGGGGAGGTGGGTACGAGCAGTACTTC. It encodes CSASDRGGGYEQYF.

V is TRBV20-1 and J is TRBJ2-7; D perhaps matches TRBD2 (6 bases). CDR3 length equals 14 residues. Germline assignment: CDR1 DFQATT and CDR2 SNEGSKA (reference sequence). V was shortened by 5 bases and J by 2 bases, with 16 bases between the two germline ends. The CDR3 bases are TGCAGTGCTGTCACCCGGGACTTGGCCTACGAGCAGTACTTC. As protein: CSAVTRDLAYEQYF.